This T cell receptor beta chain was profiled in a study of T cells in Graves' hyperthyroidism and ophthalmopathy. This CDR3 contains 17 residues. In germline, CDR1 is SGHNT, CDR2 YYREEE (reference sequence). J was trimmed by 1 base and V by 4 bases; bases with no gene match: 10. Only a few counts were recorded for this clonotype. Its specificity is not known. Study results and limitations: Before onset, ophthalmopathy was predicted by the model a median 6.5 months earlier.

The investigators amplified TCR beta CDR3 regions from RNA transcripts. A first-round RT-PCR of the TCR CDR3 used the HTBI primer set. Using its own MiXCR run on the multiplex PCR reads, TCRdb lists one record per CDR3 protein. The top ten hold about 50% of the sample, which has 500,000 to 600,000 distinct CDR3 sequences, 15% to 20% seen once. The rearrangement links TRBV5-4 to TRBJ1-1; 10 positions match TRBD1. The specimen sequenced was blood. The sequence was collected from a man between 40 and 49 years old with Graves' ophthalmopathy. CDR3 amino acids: CASSVGTGVISNTEAFF. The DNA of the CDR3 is TGTGCCAGCAGCGTCGGGACAGGGGTTATTTCGAACACTGAAGCTTTCTTT.